This TCR beta chain was sequenced for a study of regulatory T cells in long-lasting Graves disease. This clonotype was counted between two and nine times. The CDR3 has 16 residues. V lost 0 bases to trimming and J lost 0 bases, with 12 bases between them. Germline V gives CDR1 DFQATT, CDR2 SNEGSKA (reference sequence). Time point given: newly diagnosed GD, antithyroid drugs for less than 3 months. Isolated PBMC RNA provided the starting material for the TCR library. Libraries of TCR beta came from iRepertoire HTBI primers plus Arm-PCR of CDR3 regions. TCRdb used MiXCR to reprocess the multiplex PCR reads, holding one entry per CDR3 protein. Of about 420,000 distinct CDR3 sequences listed, over 15% are singletons. The data also belong to a second study, concerning T cells in Graves' hyperthyroidism and ophthalmopathy. From that second work: A first-round RT-PCR of the TCR CDR3 used the HTBI primer set.

Sequenced material: peripheral blood mononuclear cells (PBMCs), taken at new diagnosis, from a patient treated with antithyroid drugs. The chain uses TRBV20-1 and TRBJ2-1, with D perhaps matching TRBD1 or TRBD2 (5 bases each). The TCR sequence derives from a woman in her late teens or twenties with Graves disease. CDR3 coding DNA: TGCAGTGCTAGAGATCGTGGGGGTACCTCCTACAATGAGCAGTTCTTC. Residues: CSARDRGGTSYNEQFF.